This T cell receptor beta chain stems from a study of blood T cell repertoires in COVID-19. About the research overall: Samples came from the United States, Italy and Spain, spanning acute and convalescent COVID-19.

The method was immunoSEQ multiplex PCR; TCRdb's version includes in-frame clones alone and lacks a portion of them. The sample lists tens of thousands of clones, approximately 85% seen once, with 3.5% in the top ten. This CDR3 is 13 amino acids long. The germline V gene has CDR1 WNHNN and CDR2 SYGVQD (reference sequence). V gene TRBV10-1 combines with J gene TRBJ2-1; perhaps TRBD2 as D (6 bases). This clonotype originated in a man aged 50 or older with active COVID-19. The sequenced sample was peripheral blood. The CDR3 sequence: CAPVKGFGGEQFF. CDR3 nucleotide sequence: TGCGCGCCAGTGAAAGGGTTCGGGGGTGAGCAGTTCTTC.